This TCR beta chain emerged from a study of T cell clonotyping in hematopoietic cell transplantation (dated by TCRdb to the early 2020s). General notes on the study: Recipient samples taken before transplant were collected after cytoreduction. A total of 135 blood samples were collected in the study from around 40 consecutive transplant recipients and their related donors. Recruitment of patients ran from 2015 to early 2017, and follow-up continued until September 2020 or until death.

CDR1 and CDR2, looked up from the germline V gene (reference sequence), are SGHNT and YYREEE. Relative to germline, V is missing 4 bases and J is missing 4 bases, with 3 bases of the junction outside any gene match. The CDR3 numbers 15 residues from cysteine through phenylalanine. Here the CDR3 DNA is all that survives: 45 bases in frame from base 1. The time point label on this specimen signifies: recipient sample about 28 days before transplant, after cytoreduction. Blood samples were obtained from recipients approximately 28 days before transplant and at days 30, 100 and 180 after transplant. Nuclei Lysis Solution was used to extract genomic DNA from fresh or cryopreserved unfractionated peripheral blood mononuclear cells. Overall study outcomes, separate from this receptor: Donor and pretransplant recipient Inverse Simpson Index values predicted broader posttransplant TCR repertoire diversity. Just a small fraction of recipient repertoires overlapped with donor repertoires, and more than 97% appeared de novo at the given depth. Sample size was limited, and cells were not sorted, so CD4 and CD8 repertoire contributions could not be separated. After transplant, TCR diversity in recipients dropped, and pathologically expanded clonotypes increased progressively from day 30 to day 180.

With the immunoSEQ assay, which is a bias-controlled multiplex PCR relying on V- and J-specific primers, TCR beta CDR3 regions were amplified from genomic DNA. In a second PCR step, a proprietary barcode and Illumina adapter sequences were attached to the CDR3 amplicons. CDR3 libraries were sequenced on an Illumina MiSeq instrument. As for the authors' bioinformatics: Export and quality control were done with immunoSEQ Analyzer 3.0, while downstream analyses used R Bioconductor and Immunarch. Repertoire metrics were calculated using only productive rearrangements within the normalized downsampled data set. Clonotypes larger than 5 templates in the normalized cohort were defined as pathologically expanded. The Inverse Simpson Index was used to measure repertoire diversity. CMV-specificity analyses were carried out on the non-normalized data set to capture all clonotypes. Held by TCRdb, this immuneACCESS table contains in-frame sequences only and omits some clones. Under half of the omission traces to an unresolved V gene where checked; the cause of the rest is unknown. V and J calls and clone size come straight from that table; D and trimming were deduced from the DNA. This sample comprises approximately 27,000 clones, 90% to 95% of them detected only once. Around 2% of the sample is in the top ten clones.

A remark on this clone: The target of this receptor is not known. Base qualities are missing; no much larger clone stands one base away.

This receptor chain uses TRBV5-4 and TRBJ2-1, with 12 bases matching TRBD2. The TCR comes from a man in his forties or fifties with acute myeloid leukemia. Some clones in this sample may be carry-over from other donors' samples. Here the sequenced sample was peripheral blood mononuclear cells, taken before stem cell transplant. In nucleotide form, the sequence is TGTGCCAGCAGCCGGACTAGCGGGAAGTACAATGAGCAGTTCTTC. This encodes CASSRTSGKYNEQFF.